Sequencing of this T cell receptor (beta chain) was carried out in a study of cytomegalovirus exposure and HLA in healthy donors. The CDR3 length is 17 residues. The germline gives CDR1 SGHAT, CDR2 FQNNGV. Trimming took 5 bases from V and 2 from J; bases not matched to a gene: 12. PCR primers comprised 60 Vbeta and 13 Jbeta primers. Produced via immunoSEQ multiplex PCR; TCRdb's table is partial and in-frame only. The sample lists about 170,000 clones; under 80% were seen once. The V call is TRBV11-2, the J call TRBJ2-3; 8 positions match TRBD2. Sequenced sample: PBMCs. This clonotype originated in a man in his forties or fifties in good health and CMV-seronegative. The DNA for the CDR3 is TGTGCCAGCAGCGGGCGGGCTAGCGGGTCGACCACAGATACGCAGTATTTT. Protein: CASSGRASGSTTDTQYF.